Included here is one T cell receptor beta chain sequence, with context. This clone was found once. What this receptor recognizes is not known. Base quality data are lacking; no much larger clone is found one base away. Different DNA sequences within this sample yield the same CDR3. The data derive from a study of blood T cell repertoires in COVID-19 (dated by TCRdb to the early 2020s). Regarding the research as a whole: Samples covering the acute and convalescent phases of COVID-19 were provided by collaborators in the United States, Italy and Spain. The prospective study material was composed of cDNA or gDNA derived from T cells, B-cell-depleted T cells, or PBMCs. Deeply sampled blood TCRbeta repertoires from subjects exposed to, actively infected with, or recovered from COVID-19 were included in the dataset. The repertoires were made available in a free public database intended to serve as a resource for research on the immune response to SARS-CoV-2. The samples were drawn from the first 160 participants of the ongoing ImmuneRACE study and from roughly 1,300 subjects provided by 6 global collaborators. The sample metadata nearly always contained a de-identified subject ID, COVID-19 status, age in years and sex. Where HLA class I and class II types were available, the types were taken from metadata supplied by the sample provider, not from assay-based typing. Broad study findings and their caveats: The amount of clinical and demographic metadata varied by source and participant and was provided uncurated.

TCRbeta CDR3 regions were amplified from genomic DNA by means of the immunoSEQ Assay, a bias-controlled multiplex PCR. The study's processing was this. The number of nucleated cells in each sample was estimated by amplification of reference gene primers within the assay. To quantify the absolute abundance of each unique TCRbeta CDR3 rearrangement, sequence reads were collapsed and filtered. For each sample, productive Simpson clonality was calculated as the square root of Simpson's diversity index over productive rearrangements. TCRdb stores this immuneACCESS table with in-frame sequences only. Part of the clones is absent; in the studies checked, under half of the shortfall reflects unresolved V genes, and no reason is known for the rest. V and J calls and clone size are as listed in that table; D and trimming were resolved from the DNA. The sample includes some 280,000 clones, with approximately 91% observed a single time. Of the sample, approximately 12% falls within the top ten clones.

Collaborating institutions collected whole blood in K2EDTA tubes following their own protocols. Collaborator samples were shipped for TCRbeta analysis as frozen whole blood, isolated PBMCs, or DNA extracted from either sample type. CDR1 and CDR2, per the germline V gene, are SGHNT and YENEEA. Deletion took 5 bases off V and 2 bases off J, with a span of 10 bases between the germline ends. The CDR3 starts with the cysteine, ends with the phenylalanine, and has 14 residues. Just the 42-base CDR3 DNA is kept, in frame starting at base 1. This TCR was sampled from a woman aged 60 to 75 with acute or convalescent COVID-19. Sample: peripheral blood. The rearrangement combines TRBV11-3 with TRBJ2-1; a weak D assignment points to TRBD1 (6 bases agree). The nucleotide sequence is TGTGCCAGCAGCGGGACAACTACCTACAATGAGCAGTTCTTC. Its amino acids are CASSGTTTYNEQFF.